A single sample is the source of the 25 T cell receptor beta chains below, sequenced in a study of blood T cell repertoires in COVID-19. Sequencing used immunoSEQ multiplex PCR; TCRdb keeps in-frame clones, though not all of them. This sample yields about 170,000 clones, of which approximately 90% are seen a single time; roughly 4.5% belongs to the top ten. Sequenced material: peripheral blood. Receptors originate from a man aged 18-30 years with COVID-19, enrolled during active disease.

CDR3 bases: TGTGCCAGCAGCTATGGCGACAGGGTGGGGGATGAAGCTTTCTTT. Translation: CASSYGDRVGDEAFF. The chain couples TRBV7-9 to TRBJ1-1; 7 nucleotides match TRBD1. J lost 7 bases, V lost 4 bases, and 12 bases had no gene match. This CDR3 is 15 amino acids long. The V gene's germline CDR1 is SEHNR and CDR2 FQNEAQ (reference sequence).

The chain uses TRBV7-2 and TRBJ1-5; D possibly corresponds to TRBD1 (5 bases). Germline values: CDR1 SGHTA, CDR2 FQGNSA. Trimming removed 1 base at V and 1 base at J, with 11 bases between. The CDR3 is made up of 16 amino acids. The CDR3 reads CASSLESGGSNQPQHF. Here the CDR3 DNA reads TGTGCCAGCAGCTTAGAATCCGGGGGGAGCAATCAGCCCCAGCATTTT.

The sample holds one count of this clone. This rearrangement joins TRBV30 to TRBJ2-2; D is perhaps TRBD2 (5 bases). Between the trimmed V and J ends, which lost 8 bases and 6 bases, there was a span of 16 bases. The CDR3 consists of 13 residues. From germline, CDR1 is GTSNPN and CDR2 SVGIG (reference sequence). The CDR3, as DNA: TGTGCCCACGGGGATTTTGGGGCCGGGGAGCTGTTTTTT. Encoded protein: CAHGDFGAGELFF.

This chain uses TRBV18 with TRBJ1-5, with TRBD1 matching over 9 bases. CDR1 is KGHSH and CDR2 is LQKENI in the germline V gene. This CDR3 has 14 amino acids. V lost 6 bases to trimming and J lost 7 bases; unmatched junction nucleotides: 7. The CDR3 loop is CASSLDRGGQPQHF. CDR3 nucleotides: TGTGCCAGCTCCCTGGACAGGGGTGGCCAGCCCCAGCATTTT.

The chain couples TRBV6-2 or TRBV6-3 to TRBJ2-1, with TRBD1 identical over 9 bases. The V and J ends lost 0 bases and 1 base, in that order; junction bases with no gene match: 4. CDR1 is MNHEY and CDR2 is SVGEGT in the germline V gene. This CDR3 has 17 residues. This CDR3 reads CASSYSRDRVSYNEQFF. The CDR3 nucleotides read TGTGCCAGCAGTTACTCGAGGGACAGGGTTTCCTACAATGAGCAGTTCTTC.

The chain couples TRBV27 to TRBJ1-1; perhaps TRBD1 as D (5 bases). This CDR3 is built from 15 residues. Germline CDR1 and CDR2: MNHEY and SMNVEV (reference sequence). V was shortened by 4 bases and J by 0 bases, with 12 bases between the two germline ends. The CDR3 here is CASSSVQVLNTEAFF. The CDR3 nucleotides are TGTGCCAGCAGTTCCGTACAGGTCCTGAACACTGAAGCTTTCTTT.

V usage is TRBV19 and J usage is TRBJ1-1; D may be TRBD1 (5 bases). Trimming removed 3 bases at V and 4 bases at J, with 12 bases between. The CDR3 has 14 amino acids. Per the germline V gene, CDR1 is LNHDA and CDR2 is SQIVND (reference sequence). CDR3 in DNA: TGTGCCAGTAGTATGGCACAGGTGGGCACTGAAGCTTTCTTT. Translation: CASSMAQVGTEAFF.

V usage is TRBV28 and J usage is TRBJ2-7, with D perhaps matching TRBD2 (5 bases). CDR1 and CDR2 from the germline V gene are MDHEN and SYDVKM. The CDR3 extends over 15 amino acids. V was trimmed by 3 bases and J by 6 bases, leaving 18 bases between them. This CDR3 reads CASSFSQRTAPEQYF. The CDR3, as DNA: TGTGCCAGCAGTTTCTCGCAAAGGACTGCACCCGAGCAGTACTTC.

The chain employs TRBV7-8 and TRBJ2-7; perhaps TRBD1 as D (6 bases). V was cut by 5 bases and J by 6 bases, with 17 bases left in between. The V gene's germline CDR1 is SGHVS and CDR2 FQNEAQ. The CDR3 is 14 residues long. CDR3 amino acids: CASSPAQGIPEQYF. In DNA form, the CDR3 reads TGTGCCAGCAGCCCGGCGCAGGGGATACCCGAGCAGTACTTC.

The chain employs TRBV28 and TRBJ2-7; TRBD2 matches at 11 bases. V lost 5 bases, J lost 4 bases, and 4 bases stayed unmatched. Germline loops: CDR1 MDHEN, CDR2 SYDVKM. The CDR3 covers 14 residues. The CDR3 coding sequence is TGTGCCAGCAGTCGACTAGCGGGAAGATACGAGCAGTACTTC. Its protein is CASSRLAGRYEQYF.

The chain uses TRBV5-6 and TRBJ2-7; D call uncertain. The CDR3 is 11 residues long. Trimming cost V 7 bases and J 2 bases, with 7 bases left between them. Germline CDR1 and CDR2: SGHDT and YYEEEE. CDR3 nucleotides: TGTGCCAGCGGGCCCCCCTACGAGCAGTACTTC. This encodes CASGPPYEQYF.

V and J are TRBV29-1 and TRBJ2-1, with 8 bases fitting TRBD2. The length of the CDR3 is 15 residues. CDR1 and CDR2 (germline): SQVTM, ANQGSEA. The V segment lost 0 bases and the J segment 8 bases; nucleotides outside the gene matches: 9. CDR3 amino acids: CSVEDLETSAYEQFF. The CDR3 DNA follows: TGCAGCGTTGAAGATCTCGAGACTAGCGCCTATGAGCAGTTCTTC.

V usage is TRBV13 and J usage is TRBJ2-7; D perhaps matches TRBD2 (5 bases). From germline, CDR1 is PRHDT and CDR2 FYEKMQ (reference sequence). This CDR3 contains 11 residues. V was trimmed by 6 bases and J by 7 bases, leaving 10 bases between them. Here the CDR3 DNA reads TGTGCCAGCAGTGTAGGAGGTGAGCAGTACTTC. Its translation is CASSVGGEQYF.

The DNA for the CDR3 is TGTGCCAGCAGTTTAGTTCTTCCCGGGGTCTACAATGAGCAGTTCTTC. Protein sequence: CASSLVLPGVYNEQFF. V and J are TRBV28 and TRBJ2-1, with D perhaps matching TRBD2 (5 bases). Deletions cut 2 bases from V and 3 bases from J, with 14 bases between. This CDR3 has 16 amino acids. In germline, CDR1 is MDHEN, CDR2 SYDVKM. The whole variable domain, remainder taken from reference TRBV28 and TRBJ2-1, is DVKVTQSSRYLVKRTGEKVFLECVQDMDHENMFWYRQDPGLGLRLIYFSYDVKMKEKGDIPEGYSVSREKKERFSLILESASTNQTSMYLCASSLVLPGVYNEQFFGPGTRLTVL.

This chain joins TRBV25-1 and TRBJ1-1, with D tentatively TRBD1 (6 bases). Germline-derived CDR1 and CDR2 are MGHDK and SYGVNS. CDR3 length equals 15 residues. Trimming took 1 base from V and 7 from J, leaving 16 bases between them. The CDR3 loop reads CASSEWGRRGDEAFF. The CDR3 DNA reads as TGTGCCAGCAGTGAATGGGGGCGCCGAGGGGATGAAGCTTTCTTT.

The rearrangement uses TRBV18 and TRBJ1-1, with D unresolved. This CDR3 contains 12 residues. The V end lost 5 bases, the J end lost 1 base, and 5 bases lay between the germline ends. Germline V gives CDR1 KGHSH, CDR2 LQKENI. For the CDR3, the DNA is TGTGCCAGCTCATCCAAGAACACTGAAGCTTTCTTT. The encoded protein is CASSSKNTEAFF.

This sequence joins TRBV6-6 and TRBJ1-5; TRBD1 aligns across 8 bases. This CDR3 spans 12 amino acids. The ends lost 9 bases at V and 7 bases at J; junction bases unmatched: 5. Germline-derived CDR1 and CDR2 are MNHNY and SVGAGI (reference sequence). Here the CDR3 reads CASRTGLQPQHF. CDR3 DNA: TGTGCCAGTAGGACAGGGCTGCAGCCCCAGCATTTT.

This clone has only a few counts. The rearrangement joins TRBV9 to TRBJ1-2; tentatively, D is TRBD1 (6 bases). This CDR3 is 14 amino acids long. V lost 0 bases to trimming and J lost 3 bases, with 9 bases between them. Germline CDR1 and CDR2: SGDLS and YYNGEE. As DNA, the CDR3 is TGTGCCAGCAGCGTAGGGCAGGGGTACTATGGCTACACCTTC. This gives the protein CASSVGQGYYGYTF. The variable domain in full, with the rest retrieved from reference TRBV9 and TRBJ1-2, is DSGVTQTPKHLITATGQRVTLRCSPRSGDLSVYWYQQSLDQGLQFLIQYYNGEERAKGNILERFSAQQFPDLHSELNLSSLELGDSALYFCASSVGQGYYGYTFGSGTRLTVV.

V usage is TRBV30 and J usage is TRBJ1-2; the D gene is possibly TRBD1 (5 bases). This CDR3 has 12 residues. Trimming removed 8 bases at V and 0 bases at J, with 10 bases between. The germline gives CDR1 GTSNPN, CDR2 SVGIG (reference sequence). The CDR3 sequence is CAGTVTNYGYTF. The CDR3 DNA follows: TGTGCCGGGACGGTAACTAACTATGGCTACACCTTC.

The gene calls are TRBV7-6 and TRBJ1-5; a weak D match, TRBD1 (5 bases). The CDR3 runs 18 residues. In germline, CDR1 is SGHVS, CDR2 FNYEAQ. V lost 1 base to trimming and J lost 6 bases, with 22 bases between them. CDR3 amino acids: CASSLGPPLTGPSQPQHF. In DNA, the CDR3 is TGTGCCAGCAGCTTAGGCCCCCCCCTCACAGGTCCCTCTCAGCCCCAGCATTTT.

The chain has TRBV27 and TRBJ2-2; D gene uncertain. The germline CDR1 and CDR2 sequences are MNHEY and SMNVEV (reference sequence). CDR3 length equals 13 residues. Deletions cut 6 bases from V and 1 base from J, with 6 bases between. CDR3 nucleotide sequence: TGTGCCAGCAGCGTTATGAACACCGGGGAGCTGTTTTTT. Its protein product is CASSVMNTGELFF.

The chain joins TRBV10-3 to TRBJ2-2; 9 nucleotides align to TRBD2. This CDR3 is built from 16 residues. Germline values: CDR1 ENHRY, CDR2 SYGVKD. Trimming cost V 5 bases and J 4 bases; bases outside gene matches: 8. In nucleotides, the CDR3 is TGTGCCATCAGTAGACCTAGCGGGGTAGGCACCGGGGAGCTGTTTTTT. Protein: CAISRPSGVGTGELFF.

V and J are TRBV27 and TRBJ1-6; TRBD1 might be the D (5 bases). Per germline, CDR1 MNHEY and CDR2 SMNVEV (reference sequence). This CDR3 comprises 19 residues. With 0 bases removed from V and 8 bases from J, the gap between germline ends came to 23 bases. Written as DNA, the CDR3 is TGTGCCAGCAGTTTATCGCCCTGGGGAATGCGGGACGGTCATTCACCCCTCCACTTT. As protein: CASSLSPWGMRDGHSPLHF.

The chain joins TRBV28 to TRBJ1-6; no clear D gene. Trimming left V 6 bases short and J 3 bases short, with 12 bases between. The CDR3 totals 15 residues. Germline-derived CDR1 and CDR2 are MDHEN and SYDVKM. The chain's CDR3 is CASRGTEIYNSPLHF. CDR3 bases: TGTGCCAGCAGGGGTACAGAGATCTATAATTCACCCCTCCACTTT.

The rearrangement uses TRBV27 and TRBJ2-7; 12 bases align to TRBD2. V trimming: 3 bases; J trimming: 4 bases; junction bases outside the gene matches: 4. Germline CDR1 MNHEY, CDR2 SMNVEV (reference sequence). The CDR3 runs 15 residues. The CDR3 sequence: CASSFRLAGAYEQYF. The CDR3 DNA reads as TGTGCCAGCAGTTTTAGACTAGCGGGAGCTTACGAGCAGTACTTC.